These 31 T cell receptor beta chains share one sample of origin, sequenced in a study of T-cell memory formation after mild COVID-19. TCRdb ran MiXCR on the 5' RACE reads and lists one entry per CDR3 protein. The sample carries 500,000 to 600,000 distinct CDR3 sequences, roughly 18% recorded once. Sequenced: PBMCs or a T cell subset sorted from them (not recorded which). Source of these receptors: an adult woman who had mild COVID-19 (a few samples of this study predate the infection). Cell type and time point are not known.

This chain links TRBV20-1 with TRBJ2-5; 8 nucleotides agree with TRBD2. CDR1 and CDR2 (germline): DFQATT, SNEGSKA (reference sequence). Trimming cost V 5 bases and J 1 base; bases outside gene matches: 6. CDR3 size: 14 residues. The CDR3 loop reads CSALSGSGQETQYF. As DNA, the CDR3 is TGCAGTGCTCTAAGCGGGAGCGGCCAAGAGACCCAGTACTTC.

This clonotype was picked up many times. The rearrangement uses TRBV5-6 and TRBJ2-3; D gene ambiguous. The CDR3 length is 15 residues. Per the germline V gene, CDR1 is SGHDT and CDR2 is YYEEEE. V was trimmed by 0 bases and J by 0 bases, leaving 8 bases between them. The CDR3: CASSLDGFSTDTQYF. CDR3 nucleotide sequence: TGTGCCAGCAGCTTGGACGGGTTTAGCACAGATACGCAGTATTTT.

The CDR3 DNA reads as TGTGCCAGCAGTGCCGACAGGGGGTTTGAAGCTTTCTTT. It is translated as CASSADRGFEAFF. V is TRBV12-3 or TRBV12-4 and J is TRBJ1-1; 9 nucleotides agree with TRBD1. V shed 5 bases, J shed 7 bases, and the junction held 5 bases outside the gene matches. This CDR3 comprises 13 residues.

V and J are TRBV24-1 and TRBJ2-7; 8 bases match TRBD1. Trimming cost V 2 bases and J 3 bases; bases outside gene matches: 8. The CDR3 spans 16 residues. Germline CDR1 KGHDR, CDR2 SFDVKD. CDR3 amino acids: CATSDSQGALDYEQYF. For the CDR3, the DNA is TGTGCCACCAGTGATTCGCAGGGGGCTCTAGACTACGAGCAGTACTTC.

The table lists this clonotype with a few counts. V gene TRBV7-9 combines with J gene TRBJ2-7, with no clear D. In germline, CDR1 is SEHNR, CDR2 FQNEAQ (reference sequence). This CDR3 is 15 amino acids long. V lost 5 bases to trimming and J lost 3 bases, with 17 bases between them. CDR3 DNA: TGTGCCAGCAGCCCCTACGAAATCCCCTACTACGAGCAGTACTTC. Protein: CASSPYEIPYYEQYF.

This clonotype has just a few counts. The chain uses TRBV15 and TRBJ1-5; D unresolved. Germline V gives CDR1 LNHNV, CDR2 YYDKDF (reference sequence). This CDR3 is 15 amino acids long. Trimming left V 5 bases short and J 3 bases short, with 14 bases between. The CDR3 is CATSGVGGDNQPQHF. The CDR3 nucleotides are TGTGCCACCAGCGGTGTGGGCGGCGACAATCAGCCCCAGCATTTT.

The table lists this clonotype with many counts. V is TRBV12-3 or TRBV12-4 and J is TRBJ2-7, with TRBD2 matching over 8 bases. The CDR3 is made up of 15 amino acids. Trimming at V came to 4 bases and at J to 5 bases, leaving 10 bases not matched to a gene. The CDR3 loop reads CASSYEAGAKDEQYF. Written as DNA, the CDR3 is TGTGCCAGCAGTTATGAAGCGGGAGCAAAAGACGAGCAGTACTTC.

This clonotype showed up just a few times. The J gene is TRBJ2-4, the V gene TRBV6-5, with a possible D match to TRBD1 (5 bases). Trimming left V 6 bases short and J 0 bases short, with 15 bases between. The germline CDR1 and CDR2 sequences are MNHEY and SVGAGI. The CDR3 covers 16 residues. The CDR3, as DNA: TGTGCCAGCAGCATTAAGGACACTATAGCCAAAAACATTCAGTACTTC. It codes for CASSIKDTIAKNIQYF.

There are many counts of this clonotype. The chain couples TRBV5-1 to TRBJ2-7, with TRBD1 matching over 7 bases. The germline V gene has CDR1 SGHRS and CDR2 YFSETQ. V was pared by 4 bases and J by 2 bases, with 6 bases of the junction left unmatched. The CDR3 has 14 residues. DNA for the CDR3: TGCGCCAGCAGCCTAACCGGGACAGCCTACGAGCAGTACTTC. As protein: CASSLTGTAYEQYF.

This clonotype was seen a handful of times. Here the CDR3 reads CASSLALTRGWTEAFF. The CDR3 DNA reads as TGTGCCAGCAGCTTAGCCTTGACACGGGGGTGGACTGAAGCTTTCTTT. J is TRBJ1-1 and V is TRBV13, with TRBD1 as a possible D gene (5 bases). Between the trimmed V and J ends, which lost 1 base and 5 bases, there was a span of 17 bases. The CDR3 is made up of 16 amino acids. The germline gives CDR1 PRHDT, CDR2 FYEKMQ (reference sequence).

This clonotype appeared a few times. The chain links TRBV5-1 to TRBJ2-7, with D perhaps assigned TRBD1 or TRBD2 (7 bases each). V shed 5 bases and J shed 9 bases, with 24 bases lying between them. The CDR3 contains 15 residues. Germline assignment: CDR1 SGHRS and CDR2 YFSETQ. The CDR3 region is CASRVSGTEPLGQYF. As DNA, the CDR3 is TGCGCCAGCAGAGTCAGCGGGACAGAACCCCTGGGGCAGTACTTC.

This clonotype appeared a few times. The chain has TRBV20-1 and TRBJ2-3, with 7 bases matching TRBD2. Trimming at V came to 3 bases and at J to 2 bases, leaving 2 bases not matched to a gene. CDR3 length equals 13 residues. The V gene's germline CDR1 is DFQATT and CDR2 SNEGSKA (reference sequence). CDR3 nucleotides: TGCAGTGCTAGTACTAGCGACACAGATACGCAGTATTTT. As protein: CSASTSDTDTQYF.

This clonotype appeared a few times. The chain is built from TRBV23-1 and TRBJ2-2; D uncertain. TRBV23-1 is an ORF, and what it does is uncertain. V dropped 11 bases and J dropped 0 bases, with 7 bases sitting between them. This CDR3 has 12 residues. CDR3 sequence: CAPGANTGELFF. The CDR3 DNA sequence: TGCGCCCCTGGGGCGAACACCGGGGAGCTGTTTTTT.

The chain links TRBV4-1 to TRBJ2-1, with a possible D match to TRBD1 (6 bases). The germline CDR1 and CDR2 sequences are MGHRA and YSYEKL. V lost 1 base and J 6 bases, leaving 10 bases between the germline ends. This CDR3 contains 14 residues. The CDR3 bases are TGCGCCAGCAGCCAAGGTGGACAGTTCAATGAGCAGTTCTTC. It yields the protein CASSQGGQFNEQFF.

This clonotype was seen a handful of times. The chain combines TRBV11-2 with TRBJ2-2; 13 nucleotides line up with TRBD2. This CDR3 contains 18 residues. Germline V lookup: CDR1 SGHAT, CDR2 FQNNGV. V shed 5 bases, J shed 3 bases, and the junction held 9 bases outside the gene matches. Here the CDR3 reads CASSETSGRASYTGELFF. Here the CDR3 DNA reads TGTGCCAGCAGCGAAACTAGCGGGAGGGCCAGTTACACCGGGGAGCTGTTTTTT.

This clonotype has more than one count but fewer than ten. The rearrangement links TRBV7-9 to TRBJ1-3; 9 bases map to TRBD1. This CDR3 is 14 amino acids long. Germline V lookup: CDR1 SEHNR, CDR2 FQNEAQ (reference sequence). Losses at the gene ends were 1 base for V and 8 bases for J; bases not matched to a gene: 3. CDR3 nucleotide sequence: TGTGCCAGCAGCTTAGTGACAGGGGGAGACACCATATATTTT. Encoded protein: CASSLVTGGDTIYF.

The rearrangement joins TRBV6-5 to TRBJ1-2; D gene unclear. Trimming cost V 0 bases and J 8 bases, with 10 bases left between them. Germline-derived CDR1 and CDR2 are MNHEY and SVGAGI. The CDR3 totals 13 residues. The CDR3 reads CASSYSEGYGYTF. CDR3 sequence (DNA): TGTGCCAGCAGTTACTCGGAGGGCTACGGCTACACCTTC.

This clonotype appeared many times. The CDR3 sequence: CASSQYTTTGRFSDTQYF. Written as DNA, the CDR3 is TGCGCCAGCAGTCAGTACACAACCACGGGGCGATTCTCAGATACGCAGTATTTT. The J gene is TRBJ2-3, the V gene TRBV23-1; D possibly matches TRBD1 or TRBD2 (5 bases each). TRBV23-1 is known as an ORF, though its function is uncertain. The CDR3 has 18 residues. The germline V and J ends were trimmed by 3 bases and 4 bases, with 23 bases remaining between them.

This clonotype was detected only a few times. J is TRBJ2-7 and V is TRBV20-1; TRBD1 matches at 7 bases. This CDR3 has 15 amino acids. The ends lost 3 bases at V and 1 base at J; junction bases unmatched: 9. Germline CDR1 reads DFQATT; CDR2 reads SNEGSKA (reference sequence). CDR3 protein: CSARRRQGISYEQYF. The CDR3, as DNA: TGCAGTGCTAGGCGTCGACAGGGAATTTCCTACGAGCAGTACTTC.

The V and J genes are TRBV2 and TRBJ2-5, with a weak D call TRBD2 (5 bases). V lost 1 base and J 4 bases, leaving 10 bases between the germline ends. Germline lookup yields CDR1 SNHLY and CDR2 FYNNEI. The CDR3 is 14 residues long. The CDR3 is CASSEGGLRETQYF. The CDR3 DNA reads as TGTGCCAGCAGTGAAGGCGGGCTCAGAGAGACCCAGTACTTC.

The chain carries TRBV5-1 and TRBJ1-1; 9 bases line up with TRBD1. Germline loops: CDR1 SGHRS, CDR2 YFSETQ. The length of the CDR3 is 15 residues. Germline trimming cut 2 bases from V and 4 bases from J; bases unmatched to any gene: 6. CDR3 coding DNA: TGCGCCAGCAGCTTTTCACAGGGGGCAGTCACTGAAGCTTTCTTT. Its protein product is CASSFSQGAVTEAFF. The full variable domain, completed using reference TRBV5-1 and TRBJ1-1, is KAGVTQTPRYLIKTRGQQVTLSCSPISGHRSVSWYQQTPGQGLQFLFEYFSETQRNKGNFPGRFSGRQFSNSRSEMNVSTLELGDSALYLCASSFSQGAVTEAFFGQGTRLTVV.

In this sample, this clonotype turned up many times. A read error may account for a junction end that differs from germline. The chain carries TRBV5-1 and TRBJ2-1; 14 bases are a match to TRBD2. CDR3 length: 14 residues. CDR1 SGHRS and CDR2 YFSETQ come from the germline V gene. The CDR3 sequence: CASSLGGLAGGADF. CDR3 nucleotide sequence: TGCGCCAGCAGCTTGGGTGGACTAGCGGGGGGTGCCGACTTC.

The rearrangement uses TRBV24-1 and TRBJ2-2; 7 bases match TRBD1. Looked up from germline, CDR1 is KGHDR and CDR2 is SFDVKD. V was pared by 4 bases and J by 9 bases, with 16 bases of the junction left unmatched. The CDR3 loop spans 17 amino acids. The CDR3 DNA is TGTGCCACCAGTGACATCCGGACAGGCCGCGGCGGCCGGGAGCTGTTTTTT. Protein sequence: CATSDIRTGRGGRELFF.

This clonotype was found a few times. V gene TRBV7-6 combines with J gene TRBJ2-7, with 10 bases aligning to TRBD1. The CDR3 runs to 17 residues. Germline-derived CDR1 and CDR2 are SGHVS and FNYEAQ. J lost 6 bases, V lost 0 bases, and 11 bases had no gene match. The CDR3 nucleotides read TGTGCCAGCAGCTTAGCGGGCGGGGACAGGGGCCTCAGCGAGCAGTACTTC. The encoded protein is CASSLAGGDRGLSEQYF.

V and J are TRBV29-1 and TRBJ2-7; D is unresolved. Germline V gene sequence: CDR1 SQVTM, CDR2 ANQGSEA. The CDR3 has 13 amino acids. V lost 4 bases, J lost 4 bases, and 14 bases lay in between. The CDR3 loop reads CSVVGRPSYEQYF. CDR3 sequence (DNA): TGCAGCGTTGTTGGGCGACCGTCATACGAGCAGTACTTC.

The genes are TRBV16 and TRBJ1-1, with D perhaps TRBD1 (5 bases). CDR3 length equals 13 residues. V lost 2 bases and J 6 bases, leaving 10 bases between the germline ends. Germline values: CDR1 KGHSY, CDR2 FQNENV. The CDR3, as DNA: TGTGCCAGCAGCCAAGATAGGGGAGCTGAAGCTTTCTTT. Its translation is CASSQDRGAEAFF.

CDR3 sequence: CSVPQPGGGETQYF. Written as DNA, the CDR3 is TGCAGCGTTCCCCAGCCTGGGGGCGGGGAGACCCAGTACTTC. The chain carries TRBV29-1 and TRBJ2-5; possible D gene TRBD1, 6 bases. The V gene's germline CDR1 is SQVTM and CDR2 ANQGSEA. V was trimmed by 5 bases and J by 5 bases, leaving 18 bases between them. The CDR3 covers 14 residues.

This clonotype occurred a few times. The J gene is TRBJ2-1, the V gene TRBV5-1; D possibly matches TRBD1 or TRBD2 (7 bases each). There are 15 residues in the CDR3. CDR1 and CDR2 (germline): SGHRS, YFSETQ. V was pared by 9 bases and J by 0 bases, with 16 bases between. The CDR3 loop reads CATREGAGSYNEQFF. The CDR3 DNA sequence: TGCGCCACCAGGGAGGGGGCTGGCTCCTACAATGAGCAGTTCTTC.

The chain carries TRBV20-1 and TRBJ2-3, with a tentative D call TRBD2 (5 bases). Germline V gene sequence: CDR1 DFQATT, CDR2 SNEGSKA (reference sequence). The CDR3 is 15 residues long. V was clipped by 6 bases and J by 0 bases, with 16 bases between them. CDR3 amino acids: CSAPREGTSTDTQYF. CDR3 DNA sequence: TGCAGTGCCCCCCGTGAGGGTACTAGCACAGATACGCAGTATTTT.

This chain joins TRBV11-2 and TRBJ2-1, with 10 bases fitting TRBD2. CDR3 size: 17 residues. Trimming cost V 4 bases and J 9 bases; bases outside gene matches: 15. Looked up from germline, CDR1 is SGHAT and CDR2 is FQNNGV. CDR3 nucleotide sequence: TGTGCCAGCAGCTCCCCGAAGCGTAGCGGGGGGTCAGGTGAGCAGTTCTTC. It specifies CASSSPKRSGGSGEQFF.

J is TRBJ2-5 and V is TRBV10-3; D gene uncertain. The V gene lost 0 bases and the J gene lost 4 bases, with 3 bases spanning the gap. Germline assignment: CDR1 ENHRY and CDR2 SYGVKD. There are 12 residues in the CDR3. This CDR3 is CAISESGETQYF. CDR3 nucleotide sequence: TGTGCCATCAGTGAGTCAGGAGAGACCCAGTACTTC.